The next 17 T cell receptor beta chains were all read from a single sample in a study of cytomegalovirus exposure and HLA in healthy donors. Researchers ran the PCR with 60 Vbeta and 13 Jbeta primers. The protocol was immunoSEQ multiplex PCR, while the TCRdb copy is restricted to in-frame clones and leaves out a portion. Here the sample spans around 170,000 clones, about 80% being singletons. The sequencing input was PBMCs. These receptors were taken from a man aged 60 to 75 in good health and CMV-seronegative.

The rearrangement uses TRBV19 and TRBJ2-7, with unresolved D. CDR1 is LNHDA and CDR2 is SQIVND in the germline V gene (reference sequence). Trimming pared 4 bases from V and 2 bases from J, leaving 15 bases between. The CDR3 totals 15 residues. The chain's CDR3 is CASSTRNGVTYEQYF. For the CDR3, the DNA is TGTGCCAGTAGTACAAGGAACGGAGTCACCTACGAGCAGTACTTC. The full variable domain, rest sourced from reference TRBV19 and TRBJ2-7, is DGGITQSPKYLFRKEGQNVTLSCEQNLNHDAMYWYRQDPGQGLRLIYYSQIVNDFQKGDIAEGYSVSREKKESFPLTVTSAQKNPTAFYLCASSTRNGVTYEQYFGPGTRLTVT.

The chain joins TRBV7-2 to TRBJ2-1; TRBD1 agrees at 7 bases. V dropped 4 bases and J dropped 5; count of bases not matched to a gene: 14. CDR3 length: 17 residues. Germline lookup yields CDR1 SGHTA and CDR2 FQGNSA. As DNA, the CDR3 is TGTGCCAGCAGCTCGTTCCCCGGGACAGTTAAACACAATGAGCAGTTCTTC. This translates into CASSSFPGTVKHNEQFF.

This clone was observed a single time. The V gene is TRBV28, the J gene TRBJ1-2, with TRBD1 identical over 7 bases. The CDR3 totals 12 residues. The J segment lost 6 bases and the V segment lost 3 bases, leaving 1 base of the junction unmatched. The V gene's germline CDR1 is MDHEN and CDR2 SYDVKM. The CDR3 region has the DNA TGTGCCAGCAGTTTCAGGGGGAATGGCTACACCTTC. This sequence encodes CASSFRGNGYTF.

This rearrangement joins TRBV7-9 to TRBJ2-2; 10 bases fit TRBD2. V trimming: 4 bases; J trimming: 8 bases; junction bases outside the gene matches: 13. Germline V gene sequence: CDR1 SEHNR, CDR2 FQNEAQ (reference sequence). The CDR3 length is 17 residues. The CDR3 spells CASSSTRGLALSGELFF. As DNA, the CDR3 is TGTGCCAGCAGCTCGACCAGGGGACTAGCGCTTTCGGGGGAGCTGTTTTTT.

The CDR3 loop reads CASRTQGIQPQHF. CDR3 DNA: TGTGCCAGCAGGACACAGGGAATTCAGCCCCAGCATTTT. V usage is TRBV2 and J usage is TRBJ1-5, with D tentatively TRBD1 (6 bases). Trimming cost V 6 bases and J 6 bases, with 12 bases left between them. The CDR3 runs 13 residues. CDR1 and CDR2 from the germline V gene are SNHLY and FYNNEI.

This clone came up once. V and J are TRBV6-6 and TRBJ1-1, with 10 positions matching TRBD1. V gave up 6 bases and J gave up 3 bases; unmatched junction bases: 7. The CDR3 loop spans 15 amino acids. Looked up from germline, CDR1 is MNHNY and CDR2 is SVGAGI (reference sequence). CDR3 loop: CASRVTGGDDTEAFF. CDR3 bases: TGTGCCAGCAGGGTGACAGGGGGCGACGACACTGAAGCTTTCTTT.

CDR3 amino acids: CASSSEPQGLDEQFF. The CDR3 coding sequence is TGTGCCAGCAGCTCCGAACCCCAGGGTCTTGATGAGCAGTTCTTC. The chain carries TRBV7-2 and TRBJ2-1; a possible D gene is TRBD1 (5 bases). Trimming removed 4 bases at V and 8 bases at J, with 18 bases between. This CDR3 is built from 15 residues. Germline assignment: CDR1 SGHTA and CDR2 FQGNSA.

The chain employs TRBV19 and TRBJ2-1; TRBD2 agrees at 12 bases. Germline V gene data show CDR1 as LNHDA and CDR2 as SQIVND (reference sequence). J lost 8 bases, V lost 5 bases, and 7 bases had no gene match. This CDR3 has 15 amino acids. Here the CDR3 DNA reads TGTGCCAGTAGTGCCGGGACTAGCGGGTTCGATGAGCAGTTCTTC. It specifies CASSAGTSGFDEQFF.

This rearrangement joins TRBV6-6 to TRBJ1-2; TRBD1 matches at 7 bases. V gave up 7 bases and J gave up 3 bases; unmatched junction bases: 8. In germline, CDR1 is MNHNY, CDR2 SVGAGI (reference sequence). The CDR3 is made up of 14 amino acids. The CDR3 coding sequence is TGTGCCAGCATTTTAGGGGGCGGGGACTATGGCTACACCTTC. Protein: CASILGGGDYGYTF.

CDR3: CASSSDWSEQYF. CDR3 sequence (DNA): TGCGCCAGCAGCTCGGACTGGTCCGAGCAGTACTTC. The chain carries TRBV5-1 and TRBJ2-7, with D maybe TRBD2 (5 bases). Germline assignment: CDR1 SGHRS and CDR2 YFSETQ. This CDR3 contains 12 residues. Trimming pared 3 bases from V and 6 bases from J, leaving 10 bases between.

The chain joins TRBV6-1 to TRBJ2-3; D perhaps matches TRBD2 (5 bases). CDR1 is MNHNS and CDR2 is SASEGT in the germline V gene. V lost 6 bases, J lost 0 bases, and 13 bases lay in between. CDR3 length: 15 residues. The CDR3 DNA sequence: TGTGCCAGCAGCGATTCCGGACTGAGCACAGATACGCAGTATTTT. Protein product: CASSDSGLSTDTQYF.

The chain couples TRBV5-6 to TRBJ2-7; D uncertain. CDR3 size: 13 residues. The V gene's germline CDR1 is SGHDT and CDR2 YYEEEE. Deletions cut 1 base from V and 1 base from J, with 6 bases between. The CDR3 DNA reads as TGTGCCAGCAGCTTGTTCGGGTCCTACGAGCAGTACTTC. Amino acids: CASSLFGSYEQYF. Together with reference TRBV5-6 and TRBJ2-7, the CDR3 gives the full variable domain: DAGVTQSPTHLIKTRGQQVTLRCSPKSGHDTVSWYQQALGQGPQFIFQYYEEEERQRGNFPDRFSGHQFPNYSSELNVNALLLGDSALYLCASSLFGSYEQYFGPGTRLTVT.

Turning to this clone: One end of the junction is discordant with germline, which a read error may explain. This chain's CDR3 is CASSSGAGGRGIQRPQNF. DNA of the CDR3: TGTGCCAGCAGTTCAGGGGCGGGCGGAAGGGGGATCCAAAGGCCCCAGAATTTT. The chain is built from TRBV27 and TRBJ1-5, with D possibly TRBD1 on 6 matching bases. This CDR3 comprises 18 residues. Germline V gene sequence: CDR1 MNHEY, CDR2 SMNVEV (reference sequence).

This sequence joins TRBV18 and TRBJ1-2, with 12 bases fitting TRBD1. Germline lookup yields CDR1 KGHSH and CDR2 LQKENI. This CDR3 has 16 residues. The V and J ends lost 8 bases and 4 bases, in that order; junction bases with no gene match: 11. This CDR3 is CASSSGTGGEVYGYTF. The CDR3 bases are TGTGCCAGCAGTTCCGGGACAGGGGGCGAGGTCTATGGCTACACCTTC.

This clone has only one observation. The chain has TRBV5-1 and TRBJ2-1, with TRBD1 as a possible D gene (6 bases). The germline gives CDR1 SGHRS, CDR2 YFSETQ. The CDR3 loop spans 14 amino acids. The V end was cut by 2 bases, the J end by 2 bases, with 8 bases between. The CDR3 DNA reads TGCGCCAGCAGCTTACAGGGTGCCTACAATGAGCAGTTCTTC. Encoded protein: CASSLQGAYNEQFF. The whole variable domain, filled in from reference TRBV5-1 and TRBJ2-1, reads KAGVTQTPRYLIKTRGQQVTLSCSPISGHRSVSWYQQTPGQGLQFLFEYFSETQRNKGNFPGRFSGRQFSNSRSEMNVSTLELGDSALYLCASSLQGAYNEQFFGPGTRLTVL.

The J gene is TRBJ1-1, the V gene TRBV29-1; weak D call: TRBD1 (6 bases). Germline V gene lookup returns CDR1 SQVTM and CDR2 ANQGSEA. The ends were cut back, 3 bases at V and 3 bases at J, with 11 bases in the middle. The CDR3 is 13 amino acids. The CDR3 sequence is CSVDGHRDTEAFF. The CDR3, as DNA: TGCAGCGTTGACGGGCACAGGGACACTGAAGCTTTCTTT.

V is TRBV9 and J is TRBJ2-2; 9 bases are shared with TRBD1. Trimming cost V 0 bases and J 5 bases; bases outside gene matches: 5. This CDR3 is built from 16 residues. The germline CDR1 and CDR2 sequences are SGDLS and YYNGEE. The CDR3 DNA reads TGTGCCAGCAGCGTAGGGACAGGGGAGTGGACCGGGGAGCTGTTTTTT. Amino acid sequence: CASSVGTGEWTGELFF.